The rows below give T cell receptor beta chains drawn from one sample of a study of blood T cell repertoires in COVID-19. Clones were sequenced by immunoSEQ multiplex PCR, and TCRdb holds only the in-frame ones, with some missing. The sample has about 180,000 clones, 88% seen once; the top ten hold 4% to 5%. The source material was peripheral blood. These receptors were taken from a woman aged 25 to 39 with acute or convalescent COVID-19. CDR3s include the opening cysteine and the closing phenylalanine or tryptophan. A D gene is named only where the DNA matches it firmly. A row's size may be missing; if present it is once, few, many or a size class.

TRBV5-4	NA	15	TRBJ2-2	NA	TGTGCCAGGAGCGGAGAACACCTGGGCACCGGGGAGCTGTTTTTT	CARSGEHLGTGELFF
TRBV25-1	NA	13	TRBJ1-1	NA	TGTGCCAGCAGTGAACTGGCCGACACTGAAGCTTTCTTT	CASSELADTEAFF
TRBV20-1	NA	11	TRBJ2-1	NA	TGCAGTGCCACCGGGACTCGAGTCCAGTTCTTC	CSATGTRVQFF
TRBV4-2	NA	17	TRBJ2-3	once	TGTGCCAGCAGCCAAGATCTGGGAGCGCGCGGGTCAGATACGCAGTATTTT	CASSQDLGARGSDTQYF
TRBV5-1	TRBD1	13	TRBJ1-2	NA	TGCGCCAGCAGCACGGACAGGGTAGGCGGCTACACCTTC	CASSTDRVGGYTF
TRBV7-8	TRBD1	16	TRBJ1-2	NA	TGTGCCAGCAGCTTAGGGGACCAGGGGGCCAGGGGTGGCTACACCTTC	CASSLGDQGARGGYTF
TRBV27	NA	14	TRBJ2-5	NA	TGTGCCAGCAGTTTATTTCGGGGGACCGAGACCCAGTACTTC	CASSLFRGTETQYF
TRBV18	NA	13	TRBJ1-3	NA	TGTGCCAGCCGACAGATCTCTGGAAACACCATATATTTT	CASRQISGNTIYF
TRBV19	NA	11	TRBJ1-1	NA	TGTGCCAGTACTCGAGGCCATGGGGCTTTCTTT	CASTRGHGAFF
TRBV6-1	TRBD1	16	TRBJ2-7	NA	TGTGCCAGCAGTGCCTGGACAGGGGCGCTGGGGGGCGAGCAGTACTTC	CASSAWTGALGGEQYF
TRBV5-1	TRBD1	14	TRBJ2-1	NA	TGCGCCAGCAGCATGGGACAGTCCATAGATGAGCAGTTCTTC	CASSMGQSIDEQFF
TRBV5-4	TRBD2	15	TRBJ2-2	NA	TGTGCCAGCAGCGCGCTAGCGGGGAACACCGGGGAGCTGTTTTTT	CASSALAGNTGELFF
TRBV11-3	NA	15	TRBJ2-7	NA	TGTGCCAGTCCCCTCGGCGGGGTGAGGGTGGAGGGGCAGTACTTC	CASPLGGVRVEGQYF
TRBV11-2	NA	15	TRBJ2-4	NA	TGTGCCAGCCGCCCCTGGGGCCGGTCCAAAAACATTCAGTACTTC	CASRPWGRSKNIQYF
TRBV20-1	NA	11	TRBJ2-1	NA	TGCAGTGCCTCAAAATCCGGTGAGCAGTTCTTC	CSASKSGEQFF
TRBV7-8	TRBD2	14	TRBJ2-1	NA	TGTGCCAGCAGCTCGCGGACTAGCGGTAATGAGCAGTTCTTC	CASSSRTSGNEQFF
TRBV7-9	NA	13	TRBJ2-1	NA	TGTGCCAGCAGCATAAAACTAGTAAATGAGCAGTTCTTC	CASSIKLVNEQFF
TRBV19	NA	10	TRBJ1-2	NA	TGTGCCATTTGTCTCTTGTGCTACACCTTC	CAICLLCYTF
TRBV6-4	NA	16	TRBJ2-3	once	TGTGCCAGCCCGCGGGGTCGACCCCATAGCACAGATACGCAGTATTTT	CASPRGRPHSTDTQYF
TRBV5-1	TRBD2	16	TRBJ2-3	NA	TGCGCCAGCAGTCCCCCTAGCGGGAGTGACACAGATACGCAGTATTTT	CASSPPSGSDTDTQYF
TRBV19	NA	17	TRBJ1-4	NA	TGTGCCAGTACAAGTAGGGGCGTGGGGTCAACTAATGAAAAACTGTTTTTT	CASTSRGVGSTNEKLFF
TRBV28	NA	13	TRBJ1-3	NA	TGTGCCACCTTTCGGGAGTTAGGAAACACCATATATTTT	CATFRELGNTIYF
TRBV9	NA	16	TRBJ2-1	NA	TGTGCCAGCAGCCGCCAAAGCGATCGGTCCTACAATGAGCAGTTCTTC	CASSRQSDRSYNEQFF
TRBV7-9	TRBD1	13	TRBJ1-1	NA	TGTGCCAGCAGCTTAATGGGACAGAATGAAGCTTTCTTT	CASSLMGQNEAFF
TRBV10-3	TRBD1	14	TRBJ2-1	NA	TGTGCCAGCCTGTCGGGACAGGGAACGGATGAGCAGTTCTTC	CASLSGQGTDEQFF
TRBV5-1	TRBD1	14	TRBJ2-1	NA	TGCGCCAGCAGCTTGGAACAGGGGAGACATGAGCAGTTCTTC	CASSLEQGRHEQFF
TRBV28	TRBD2	14	TRBJ2-1	NA	TGTGCCAGCAGTTTCTCTAGCGGGAGGCTCGAGCAGTTCTTC	CASSFSSGRLEQFF
TRBV28	NA	11	TRBJ2-7	NA	TGTGCTTCCGGGAGAAGGAACGAGCAGTACTTC	CASGRRNEQYF
TRBV18	TRBD1	15	TRBJ2-7	NA	TGTGCCAGCTCACCCGGGACAGGGCAGACCTACGAGCAGTACTTC	CASSPGTGQTYEQYF
TRBV11-2	NA	13	TRBJ1-1	NA	TGTGCCAGCAGCTTAGATCGGTCTAGTGAAGCTTTCTTT	CASSLDRSSEAFF
TRBV6-5	NA	13	TRBJ2-7	once	TGTGCCAGCAGCTTGGGACTTACCTACGAGCAGTACTTC	CASSLGLTYEQYF
TRBV10-3	NA	11	TRBJ2-7	NA	TGTGCCATCGGGGAGTCCTACGAGCAGTACTTC	CAIGESYEQYF
TRBV5-6	TRBD1	15	TRBJ1-5	NA	TGTGCCAGCAGCTTGGGACAGGGGATGAATCAGCCCCAGCATTTT	CASSLGQGMNQPQHF
TRBV4-1	NA	16	TRBJ2-3	NA	TGCGCCAGCAGCCCAAAGGGGAGGCTTACCACAGATACGCAGTATTTT	CASSPKGRLTTDTQYF
TRBV5-6	NA	15	TRBJ2-7	NA	TGTGCCAGCAGCTTGTTGGAGGGGGCCACCTACGAGCAGTACTTC	CASSLLEGATYEQYF
TRBV9	TRBD2	17	TRBJ2-2	NA	TGTGCCAGCAGCGCCTGGACTAGCGGGAGGGCCTCCGGGGAGCTGTTTTTT	CASSAWTSGRASGELFF
TRBV7-9	TRBD2	14	TRBJ2-1	NA	TGTGCCAGCAGCTCTAGCGGGAGGGCCGGTGAGCAGTTCTTC	CASSSSGRAGEQFF
TRBV4-2	NA	15	TRBJ2-1	NA	TGTGCCAGCAGCCAAGATGGCCTGGCCTACAATGAGCAGTTCTTC	CASSQDGLAYNEQFF
TRBV2	NA	11	TRBJ2-2	NA	TGTGCCAGCAGTAAGGGGGGGGAGCTGTTTTTT	CASSKGGELFF
TRBV28	TRBD2	17	TRBJ2-7	few	TGTGCCAGCAGTTCCCCCCCGTTAGCGGGCGTATCCTACGAGCAGTACTTC	CASSSPPLAGVSYEQYF
TRBV20-1	TRBD2	14	TRBJ2-3	NA	TGCAGTGCTAGTATGAGCGGGAGGACAGATACGCAGTATTTT	CSASMSGRTDTQYF
TRBV3-1/TRBV3-2	NA	15	TRBJ1-3	NA	TGTGCCAGCAGCCATGGGGCATCCTCTGGAAACACCATATATTTT	CASSHGASSGNTIYF
TRBV19	NA	14	TRBJ1-5	NA	TGTGCCAGTAGTATCTACAGTCCTAATCAGCCCCAGCATTTT	CASSIYSPNQPQHF
TRBV4-2	NA	15	TRBJ2-7	NA	TGTGCCAGCAGCCCCGGCACGGACTCCATTCACGAGCAGTACTTC	CASSPGTDSIHEQYF
TRBV3-1/TRBV3-2	NA	15	TRBJ2-1	NA	TGTGCCAGCAGCCAAGCGCTGAGATTGAACAATGAGCAGTTCTTC	CASSQALRLNNEQFF
TRBV19	NA	12	TRBJ2-2	NA	TGTGCCAGCCCAGGAACGACCGGGGAGCTGTTTTTT	CASPGTTGELFF
TRBV7-9	NA	15	TRBJ2-2	NA	TGTGCCAGCAGCCCGGGGGTTCCAAACACCGGGGAGCTGTTTTTT	CASSPGVPNTGELFF
TRBV5-4	NA	17	TRBJ1-4	NA	TGTGCCAGCAGCCACAGCTCCCCGCGGGCAACTAATGAAAAACTGTTTTTT	CASSHSSPRATNEKLFF
TRBV6-5	TRBD1	16	TRBJ2-5	NA	TGTGCCAGCAGTTACTGGGGACAGGGGAGAGAGGAGACCCAGTACTTC	CASSYWGQGREETQYF
TRBV28	TRBD1	15	TRBJ1-2	NA	TGTGCCAGCGTCGGACAGGGGCTGCCTAACTATGGCTACACCTTC	CASVGQGLPNYGYTF
TRBV6-1	TRBD1	14	TRBJ1-1	NA	TGTGCCAGCAGTGAGTTCGGACAGGTAGATGGGGCTTTCTTT	CASSEFGQVDGAFF
TRBV28	TRBD1	12	TRBJ1-1	once	TGTGCCAGCACAACAGGGGCTAGAAAAGCTTTCTTT	CASTTGARKAFF
TRBV28	NA	10	TRBJ1-1	NA	TGTGCCAGCAGCGACAGAGAAGCTTTCTTT	CASSDREAFF
TRBV11-3	NA	16	TRBJ2-2	NA	TGTGCCAGCAGCTTCCGACAGTCGGTGAACACCGGGGAGCTGTTTTTT	CASSFRQSVNTGELFF
TRBV5-1	TRBD1	14	TRBJ1-1	NA	TGCGCCAGCAGCTTGAGGACAGGGAACACTGAAGCTTTCTTT	CASSLRTGNTEAFF
TRBV5-4	NA	16	TRBJ2-6	NA	TGTGCCAGCAGCTTGGCGGGGTTCCCTGGGGCCAACGTCCTGACTTTC	CASSLAGFPGANVLTF
TRBV6-5	NA	15	TRBJ1-2	NA	TGTGCCAGCAGCTTAACTAGTGGGCCAATCTATGGCTACACCTTC	CASSLTSGPIYGYTF
TRBV30	NA	13	TRBJ1-4	few	TGTGCCTTTCACCGACAGATTAATGAAAAACTGTTTTTT	CAFHRQINEKLFF
TRBV19	TRBD1	14	TRBJ1-1	once	TGTGCCAGTTTTCAGGGGGCGGAGAACACTGAAGCTTTCTTT	CASFQGAENTEAFF